The 2 T cell receptor beta chains below were found in one sample sequenced in a study of cytomegalovirus exposure and HLA in healthy donors. This PCR relied on a set of 60 Vbeta primers and 13 Jbeta primers. TCRdb keeps only in-frame clones here, not all; method: immunoSEQ multiplex PCR. There are roughly 170,000 clones in the sample; approximately 84% occur only once, and around 4.1% lies in the top ten. Sequencing input: PBMCs. These receptors were taken from a woman aged 50 to 60 in good health and CMV-seropositive.

The chain uses TRBV23-1 and TRBJ2-1; D perhaps matches TRBD2 (6 bases). TRBV23-1 is an open reading frame, and its role is uncertain. The germline V and J ends were trimmed by 8 bases and 7 bases, with 21 bases remaining between them. The length of the CDR3 is 15 residues. CDR3: CASVLIRAGPNEQFF. The CDR3 DNA is TGCGCCAGCGTACTAATCCGAGCGGGCCCTAATGAGCAGTTCTTC.

A single count supports this clone. The chain employs TRBV7-9 and TRBJ2-7; a weak D match, TRBD2 (5 bases). The CDR3 length is 13 residues. V was shortened by 3 bases and J by 7 bases, with 13 bases between the two germline ends. Germline V CDR1 and CDR2: SEHNR, FQNEAQ (reference sequence). CDR3 region: CASSFEDLAEQYF. In DNA, the CDR3 is TGTGCCAGCAGCTTTGAGGACTTAGCTGAGCAGTACTTC.